This T cell receptor beta chain was captured in a study of blood T cell repertoires in COVID-19. Study-wide background: The United States, Italy and Spain provided the acute and convalescent COVID-19 samples. In each case, the material was cDNA or gDNA derived from T cells, B-cell-depleted T cells, or PBMCs.

Germline CDR1 and CDR2: LNHDA and SQIVND (reference sequence). The CDR3 spans 15 residues. Trimming left V 4 bases short and J 8 bases short, with 18 bases between. As handled by the study authors: Estimates of nucleated cell counts were drawn from the amplification of reference gene primers. TCRdb's copy holds only in-frame clones and misses some; the assay was immunoSEQ multiplex PCR. V and J calls and clone size follow that table, whereas D and trimming were derived from the DNA. The sample includes some 200,000 clones, around 83% of them seen just once. This sequence originates from a man in his fifties with active or convalescent COVID-19. Sequencing used peripheral blood. The chain joins TRBV19 to TRBJ2-1, with a tentative D call TRBD2 (6 bases). The CDR3 DNA follows: TGTGCCAGTAGTAGTATTGTGGGGGGTATGGATGAGCAGTTCTTC. This encodes CASSSIVGGMDEQFF.